The 24 T cell receptor beta chains below all came from one sample that was sequenced in a study of OX40 agonist ivuxolimab in advanced cancers. Clones were sequenced by immunoSEQ multiplex PCR, and TCRdb holds only the in-frame ones, with some missing. The table lists about 18,000 clones, about four fifths of them singletons, with 35% to 50% in the top ten. The sequencing here drew on CD4+ or CD8+ T cells sorted from blood, taken in a trial of the OX40 agonist ivuxolimab. These receptors all come from an adult with an advanced solid tumor such as melanoma, head and neck, liver or kidney cancer.

The chain uses TRBV4-1 and TRBJ2-5, with TRBD2 matching over 10 bases. The length of the CDR3 is 16 residues. V was clipped by 4 bases and J by 0 bases; unmatched bases: 5. Per germline, CDR1 MGHRA and CDR2 YSYEKL. CDR3 residues: CASSRISGGYQETQYF. The CDR3 DNA reads as TGCGCCAGCAGCCGAATTAGCGGGGGGTACCAAGAGACCCAGTACTTC.

V gene TRBV6-1 combines with J gene TRBJ1-5; maybe TRBD1 (5 bases). Trimming stripped 3 bases from V and 6 bases from J, with 12 bases between. From germline, CDR1 is MNHNS and CDR2 SASEGT. The CDR3 contains 14 residues. The CDR3, as DNA: TGTGCCAGCAGTGATATGGGGGGTGCTCAGCCCCAGCATTTT. Amino acid sequence: CASSDMGGAQPQHF.

This clone was observed once. The chain uses TRBV5-1 and TRBJ1-1; 7 bases line up with TRBD1. CDR1 is SGHRS and CDR2 is YFSETQ in the germline V gene. CDR3 size: 15 residues. After removal of 0 bases from V and 0 bases from J, the junction contained 2 bases not matched to a gene. CDR3 protein: CASSLVGTVNTEAFF. The DNA of the CDR3 is TGCGCCAGCAGCTTGGTTGGGACAGTGAACACTGAAGCTTTCTTT.

The chain carries TRBV9 and TRBJ2-4; 7 bases agree with TRBD2. Losses at the gene ends were 2 bases for V and 7 bases for J; bases not matched to a gene: 9. Germline V CDR1 and CDR2: SGDLS, YYNGEE. The CDR3 length is 15 residues. The CDR3 sequence is CASSVGREVGNIQYF. CDR3 DNA sequence: TGTGCCAGCAGCGTCGGCCGGGAGGTTGGCAACATTCAGTACTTC.

The J gene is TRBJ2-7, the V gene TRBV7-8, with D possibly TRBD1 on 7 matching bases. The CDR3 contains 15 residues. Germline values: CDR1 SGHVS, CDR2 FQNEAQ. The germline V and J ends were trimmed by 5 bases and 3 bases, with 17 bases remaining between them. The CDR3 nucleotides are TGTGCCAGCAGCCAGGGGGGACAGCTATACTACGAGCAGTACTTC. This gives the protein CASSQGGQLYYEQYF.

The chain couples TRBV4-3 to TRBJ2-7; 7 bases match TRBD1. The CDR3 loop spans 17 amino acids. CDR1 and CDR2 (germline): LGHNA, YSLEER. V gave up 2 bases and J gave up 0 bases; unmatched junction bases: 10. The CDR3 DNA reads as TGCGCCAGCAGCCAATCTTTCGTCGGGACAGTCTCCTACGAGCAGTACTTC. Translating gives CASSQSFVGTVSYEQYF.

This chain joins TRBV4-2 and TRBJ2-7, with 12 bases that match TRBD2. The CDR3 contains 17 residues. V gave up 1 base and J gave up 1 base; unmatched junction bases: 5. In germline, CDR1 is LGHNA, CDR2 YNFKEQ. CDR3 in amino acids: CASSQVTTSGGSYEQYF. The CDR3 DNA reads TGTGCCAGCAGCCAAGTAACGACTAGCGGGGGATCCTACGAGCAGTACTTC.

The V gene is TRBV19, the J gene TRBJ2-2; D unclear. Trimming removed 3 bases from V and 1 base from J, with 6 bases in between. CDR1 and CDR2 from the germline V gene are LNHDA and SQIVND (reference sequence). The CDR3 covers 14 residues. CDR3 sequence reads: CASSIIGNTGELFF. CDR3 coding DNA: TGTGCCAGTAGTATTATAGGGAACACCGGGGAGCTGTTTTTT.

This clone was observed at least ten times. This chain uses TRBV11-2 with TRBJ2-7; D gene uncertain. This CDR3 has 15 residues. Trimming stripped 1 base from V and 4 bases from J, with 14 bases between. Looked up from germline, CDR1 is SGHAT and CDR2 is FQNNGV. CDR3 DNA sequence: TGTGCCAGCAGCTTAGCGCCCGGGCCAGCATACGAGCAGTACTTC. Its protein is CASSLAPGPAYEQYF.

The chain links TRBV18 to TRBJ2-1; D gene unclear. CDR3 length: 16 residues. V lost 3 bases and J lost 2, with 14 bases in between. The germline V gene encodes CDR1 KGHSH and CDR2 LQKENI. CDR3 bases: TGTGCCAGCTCACCTGAGAGGTCTAGGCCCTACAATGAGCAGTTCTTC. This translates into CASSPERSRPYNEQFF.

This clone was seen a handful of times. The chain carries TRBV25-1 and TRBJ1-2; a possible D gene is TRBD1 (5 bases). CDR1 is MGHDK and CDR2 is SYGVNS in the germline V gene. The germline V and J ends were trimmed by 2 bases and 7 bases, with 17 bases remaining between them. The CDR3 covers 15 residues. The CDR3 coding sequence is TGTGCCAGCAGTGAAGCCCCAGCAGGGTGGGGTGGCTACACCTTC. Protein sequence: CASSEAPAGWGGYTF.

The rearrangement joins TRBV9 to TRBJ1-6; possibly TRBD1 for D (5 bases). The germline V and J ends were trimmed by 0 bases and 10 bases, with 29 bases remaining between them. The CDR3 runs 20 residues. Per germline, CDR1 SGDLS and CDR2 YYNGEE. The chain's CDR3 is CASSVATLGRAVFVDSPLHF. Written as DNA, the CDR3 is TGTGCCAGCAGCGTAGCTACATTGGGCAGGGCCGTTTTCGTTGACTCACCCCTCCACTTT.

Details on this clone: The junction shows a germline mismatch at one end, possibly a read error. Distinct nucleotide sequences in the sample also encode this CDR3. J is TRBJ2-3 and V is TRBV7-3, with TRBD1 identical over 8 bases. CDR1 is SGHTA and CDR2 is FQGTGA in the germline V gene. The CDR3 is made up of 16 amino acids. The DNA of the CDR3 is TGTGCCAGCAGCTCCCCCGGGACAGGTAGCACAGATACGCAATATTTT. Translating it yields CASSSPGTGSTDTQYF. Full variable domain (rest looked up from reference TRBV7-3 and TRBJ2-3): GAGVSQTPSNKVTEKGKYVELRCDPISGHTALYWYRQSLGQGPEFLIYFQGTGAADDSGLPNDRFFAVRPEGSVSTLKIQRTERGDSAVYLCASSSPGTGSTDTQYFGPGTRLTVL.

The V gene is TRBV27, the J gene TRBJ1-5; tentative D call: TRBD1 (5 bases). CDR1 is MNHEY and CDR2 is SMNVEV in the germline V gene (reference sequence). The germline V and J ends were trimmed by 7 bases and 3 bases, with 16 bases remaining between them. This CDR3 has 15 amino acids. The CDR3 reads CASNPAEGFNQPQHF. The CDR3 DNA reads as TGTGCCAGCAACCCAGCGGAGGGGTTCAATCAGCCCCAGCATTTT.

As regards this clone: The sample carries other DNA sequences with the same CDR3. The chain has TRBV7-3 and TRBJ2-3; 8 bases fit TRBD1. CDR3 length equals 16 residues. Germline lookup yields CDR1 SGHTA and CDR2 FQGTGA. J lost 0 bases, V lost 4 bases, and 6 bases had no gene match. The CDR3 here is CASSSPGTGSTDTQYF. In nucleotides, the CDR3 is TGTGCCAGCAGCTCCCCCGGGACAGGTAGCACAGATACGCAGTATTTT.

The chain joins TRBV5-4 to TRBJ2-1; D is possibly TRBD1 (6 bases). This CDR3 region has 15 residues. The germline V gene encodes CDR1 SGHNT and CDR2 YYREEE (reference sequence). Between the trimmed V and J ends, which lost 4 bases and 0 bases, there was a span of 11 bases. Here the CDR3 reads CASSPGQSSYNEQFF. CDR3 nucleotides: TGTGCCAGCAGCCCCGGACAGAGCTCCTACAATGAGCAGTTCTTC.

This clone came up a few times. The V call is TRBV7-9, the J call TRBJ1-4, with D perhaps TRBD1 (6 bases). Germline V gene lookup returns CDR1 SEHNR and CDR2 FQNEAQ (reference sequence). This CDR3 contains 15 residues. Between the trimmed V and J ends, which lost 4 bases and 8 bases, there was a span of 17 bases. DNA of the CDR3: TGTGCCAGCAGCTCACAGGGAGGTTGGGAGGAAAAACTGTTTTTT. It is translated as CASSSQGGWEEKLFF.

The chain combines TRBV18 with TRBJ1-1; D possibly corresponds to TRBD1 (5 bases). This CDR3 is 13 amino acids long. V dropped 2 bases and J dropped 6 bases, with 10 bases sitting between them. In germline, CDR1 is KGHSH, CDR2 LQKENI. The CDR3 protein is CASSPGASSEAFF. The CDR3 DNA sequence: TGTGCCAGCTCACCAGGGGCATCTTCTGAAGCTTTCTTT.

V is TRBV7-7 and J is TRBJ1-2, with D perhaps matching TRBD1 (6 bases). In germline, CDR1 is SSHAT, CDR2 FNYEAQ (reference sequence). Deletions cut 5 bases from V and 1 base from J, with 11 bases between. The CDR3 length is 14 residues. CDR3 sequence reads: CASSRTAINYGYTF. DNA of the CDR3: TGTGCCAGCAGCCGGACAGCGATTAACTATGGCTACACCTTC. The variable domain in full, with the rest retrieved from reference TRBV7-7 and TRBJ1-2, is GAGVSQSPRYKVTKRGQDVTLRCDPISSHATLYWYQQALGQGPEFLTYFNYEAQPDKSGLPSDRFSAERPEGSISTLTIQRTEQRDSAMYRCASSRTAINYGYTFGSGTRLTVV.

This clone is medium-sized (0.01 to 0.1%). The V gene is TRBV5-4, the J gene TRBJ2-1, with D hard to call. The CDR3 extends over 13 amino acids. The V gene lost 0 bases and the J gene lost 5 bases, with 6 bases spanning the gap. Looked up from germline, CDR1 is SGHNT and CDR2 is YYREEE (reference sequence). For the CDR3, the DNA is TGTGCCAGCAGCTTGGCCGCGGACAATGAGCAGTTCTTC. As protein: CASSLAADNEQFF. Together with reference TRBV5-4 and TRBJ2-1, the CDR3 gives the full variable domain: ETGVTQSPTHLIKTRGQQVTLRCSSQSGHNTVSWYQQALGQGPQFIFQYYREEENGRGNFPPRFSGLQFPNYSSELNVNALELDDSALYLCASSLAADNEQFFGPGTRLTVL.

This chain connects TRBV7-2 to TRBJ2-3; 12 nucleotides align to TRBD2. This CDR3 spans 15 amino acids. The trim removed 4 bases at V and 7 bases at J, leaving 6 bases unmatched. In germline, CDR1 is SGHTA, CDR2 FQGNSA. CDR3 region: CASSSLAGGSNTQYF. In DNA form, the CDR3 reads TGTGCCAGCAGCTCACTAGCGGGGGGTTCGAATACGCAGTATTTT. Based on the CDR3 plus reference TRBV7-2 and TRBJ2-3, the full variable domain is GAGVSQSPSNKVTEKGKDVELRCDPISGHTALYWYRQSLGQGLEFLIYFQGNSAPDKSGLPSDRFSAERTGGSVSTLTIQRTQQEDSAVYLCASSSLAGGSNTQYFGPGTRLTVL.

V is TRBV19 and J is TRBJ1-5; D not resolved. The CDR3 has 13 residues. Germline V gives CDR1 LNHDA, CDR2 SQIVND (reference sequence). V gave up 4 bases and J gave up 0 bases, with 4 bases separating them. CDR3 loop: CASSTFSNQPQHF. CDR3 sequence (DNA): TGTGCCAGTAGTACCTTTAGCAATCAGCCCCAGCATTTT.

The chain is built from TRBV19 and TRBJ2-7; 8 bases line up with TRBD1. In germline, CDR1 is LNHDA, CDR2 SQIVND (reference sequence). The J segment lost 5 bases and the V segment lost 8 bases, leaving 5 bases of the junction unmatched. The CDR3 runs to 12 residues. The CDR3 reads CASGQGGNEQYF. The CDR3 coding sequence is TGTGCCAGTGGACAGGGTGGCAACGAGCAGTACTTC.

Within the sample, this clone is large (0.1 to 1%). This chain connects TRBV27 to TRBJ2-2; tentative D call: TRBD2 (5 bases). With 0 bases removed from V and 6 bases from J, the gap between germline ends came to 8 bases. CDR3 size: 14 residues. Germline assignment: CDR1 MNHEY and CDR2 SMNVEV (reference sequence). CDR3 sequence reads: CASSLSAGPGELFF. CDR3 nucleotide sequence: TGTGCCAGCAGTTTATCGGCGGGCCCCGGGGAGCTGTTTTTT.